The source of this TCR beta chain is a study of control samples from healthy donors and cancer patients. Method: immunoSEQ multiplex PCR; TCRdb's copy keeps in-frame clones and lacks some. In the table there are 130,000 or so clones, roughly 89% of which are singletons. Deletions cut 4 bases from V and 1 base from J, with 12 bases between. The CDR3 contains 15 residues. The germline CDR1 and CDR2 sequences are LNHDA and SQIVND (reference sequence). The sequenced sample was blood. The chain combines TRBV19 with TRBJ2-3; the D gene is possibly TRBD1 (6 bases). The TCR comes from a man between 18 and 29 years old in good health. In nucleotides, the CDR3 is TGTGCCAGTAGTAGGCAGGGGAGCGGCACAGATACGCAGTATTTT. Protein: CASSRQGSGTDTQYF. Full variable domain (outside the CDR3, taken from reference TRBV19 and TRBJ2-3): DGGITQSPKYLFRKEGQNVTLSCEQNLNHDAMYWYRQDPGQGLRLIYYSQIVNDFQKGDIAEGYSVSREKKESFPLTVTSAQKNPTAFYLCASSRQGSGTDTQYFGPGTRLTVL.